This entry lists 17 T cell receptor beta chains sequenced from one sample in a study of blood T cell repertoires in COVID-19. The data were produced by immunoSEQ multiplex PCR, yet TCRdb's version contains in-frame clones alone and is incomplete. The table records roughly 280,000 clones, around four fifths of them present only once. Specimen: peripheral blood. These receptors came from a man aged 55 to 70 who had recovered from COVID-19.

The chain couples TRBV3-1 (or the pseudogene TRBV3-2) to TRBJ1-1; no definite D call. The CDR3 loop spans 12 amino acids. CDR1 and CDR2 from the germline V gene are LGHDT and YNNKEL (reference sequence). Trimming stripped 3 bases from V and 9 bases from J, with 11 bases between. The CDR3 here is CASSQSGVQAFF. The CDR3 DNA reads as TGTGCCAGCAGCCAGTCCGGTGTACAAGCTTTCTTT.

J is TRBJ1-2 and V is TRBV29-1; 9 bases match TRBD1. V lost 2 bases and J lost 10; bases outside the gene matches: 2. The CDR3 consists of 11 residues. The germline CDR1 and CDR2 sequences are SQVTM and ANQGSEA. The CDR3 region is CSVERDRAYTF. DNA for the CDR3: TGCAGCGTTGAACGGGACAGGGCCTACACCTTC. The variable domain in full, completed from reference TRBV29-1 and TRBJ1-2, reads SAVISQKPSRDICQRGTSLTIQCQVDSQVTMMFWYRQQPGQSLTLIATANQGSEATYESGFVIDKFPISRPNLTFSTLTVSNMSPEDSSIYLCSVERDRAYTFGSGTRLTVV.

The V call is TRBV10-1, the J call TRBJ2-1; maybe TRBD2 (5 bases). The V and J ends lost 6 bases and 4 bases respectively, with 16 bases between them. This CDR3 has 15 amino acids. Germline CDR1 is WNHNN and CDR2 is SYGVQD (reference sequence). The CDR3 loop reads CASSRTGLRYNEQFF. CDR3 DNA: TGCGCCAGCAGCCGGACTGGTTTAAGGTACAATGAGCAGTTCTTC.

CDR3 in amino acids: CASSEGTRLRTDTQYF. As DNA, the CDR3 is TGCGCCAGCAGTGAGGGGACTAGATTACGCACAGATACGCAGTATTTT. The chain combines TRBV10-1 with TRBJ2-3, with TRBD2 matching 8 bases. Trimming cost V 2 bases and J 1 base; bases outside gene matches: 5. Germline lookup yields CDR1 WNHNN and CDR2 SYGVQD (reference sequence). There are 16 residues in the CDR3.

This clone was recorded many times. J is TRBJ2-7 and V is TRBV5-4; maybe TRBD1 (6 bases). This CDR3 is built from 16 residues. Germline V gene data show CDR1 as SGHNT and CDR2 as YYREEE (reference sequence). Trimming took off 4 bases at V and 5 bases at J, with 22 bases between the two ends. The CDR3: CASSHPGQGILHEQYF. In DNA, the CDR3 is TGTGCCAGCAGCCACCCGGGGCAGGGGATCCTCCACGAGCAGTACTTC.

The chain recombines TRBV9 with TRBJ2-5; 8 nucleotides agree with TRBD1. The V gene end was trimmed by 3 bases and the J gene end by 2 bases; junction bases not matched to a gene: 9. CDR1 is SGDLS and CDR2 is YYNGEE in the germline V gene. This CDR3 has 16 amino acids. The DNA of the CDR3 is TGTGCCAGCAGCGCCCGGGACAGGCGAAATCAAGAGACCCAGTACTTC. Translation gives CASSARDRRNQETQYF.

The gene calls are TRBV10-2 and TRBJ1-2; D gene ambiguous. The germline V and J ends were trimmed by 2 bases and 2 bases, with 9 bases remaining between them. Germline CDR1 is WSHSY and CDR2 is SAAADI. The CDR3 is made up of 14 amino acids. In nucleotides, the CDR3 is TGCGCCAGCAGTGAGCCTAGCGCAAACTATGGCTACACCTTC. Protein product: CASSEPSANYGYTF.

This clone was detected only a few times. The chain carries TRBV15 and TRBJ2-7; TRBD1 matches at 7 bases. V shed 1 base and J 9 bases; nucleotides not matched to a gene: 9. The CDR3 consists of 14 residues. In germline, CDR1 is LNHNV, CDR2 YYDKDF (reference sequence). The CDR3 sequence is CATSRGGQGEGQYF. The CDR3 region has the DNA TGTGCCACCAGCAGAGGTGGCCAGGGGGAAGGGCAGTACTTC.

The V and J genes are TRBV15 and TRBJ1-1; 7 positions match TRBD1. The CDR3 is 12 residues long. CDR1 and CDR2 (germline): LNHNV, YYDKDF (reference sequence). V was pared by 8 bases and J by 7 bases, with 7 bases of the junction left unmatched. For the CDR3, the DNA is TGTGCCACCGGGACAGATAATTTTGAAGCTTTCTTT. Its protein product is CATGTDNFEAFF.

The chain has TRBV7-6 and TRBJ2-3; 8 bases match TRBD2. Germline V gives CDR1 SGHVS, CDR2 FNYEAQ. Unmatched junction bases numbered 7, after V lost 2 bases and J lost 3 bases. The CDR3 has 16 residues. The CDR3 loop reads CASSLKVAGSTDTQYF. The CDR3 coding sequence is TGTGCCAGCAGCTTAAAGGTAGCGGGGTCAACAGATACGCAGTATTTT.

The chain couples TRBV7-2 to TRBJ2-7, with 11 bases identical to TRBD2. Looked up from germline, CDR1 is SGHTA and CDR2 is FQGNSA. The CDR3 runs to 16 residues. The V segment lost 5 bases and the J segment 4 bases; nucleotides outside the gene matches: 10. This chain's CDR3 is CASSRRGLAGGYEQYF. The CDR3 bases are TGTGCCAGCAGCCGGAGGGGCCTAGCGGGGGGATACGAGCAGTACTTC. The full variable domain, completed using reference TRBV7-2 and TRBJ2-7, is GAGVSQSPSNKVTEKGKDVELRCDPISGHTALYWYRQSLGQGLEFLIYFQGNSAPDKSGLPSDRFSAERTGGSVSTLTIQRTQQEDSAVYLCASSRRGLAGGYEQYFGPGTRLTVT.

The chain is built from TRBV2 and TRBJ1-4; no clear D. This CDR3 has 13 amino acids. The ends were cut back, 2 bases at V and 10 bases at J, with 11 bases in the middle. From germline, CDR1 is SNHLY and CDR2 FYNNEI. The CDR3 region is CASSEQSLGKLFF. The CDR3 DNA reads TGTGCCAGCAGTGAACAGTCGCTTGGAAAACTGTTTTTT.

The CDR3 region has the DNA TGCGCCAGCAGCTTGGGTGGACAGGCCTTGGATACGCAGTATTTT. Translated, it gives CASSLGGQALDTQYF. The rearrangement links TRBV5-1 to TRBJ2-3; 7 bases agree with TRBD1. Germline trimming cut 0 bases from V and 6 bases from J; bases unmatched to any gene: 7. In germline, CDR1 is SGHRS, CDR2 YFSETQ. CDR3 length: 15 amino acids. The whole variable domain, remainder taken from reference TRBV5-1 and TRBJ2-3, is KAGVTQTPRYLIKTRGQQVTLSCSPISGHRSVSWYQQTPGQGLQFLFEYFSETQRNKGNFPGRFSGRQFSNSRSEMNVSTLELGDSALYLCASSLGGQALDTQYFGPGTRLTVL.

The sample holds a few counts of this clone. This rearrangement joins TRBV23-1 to TRBJ2-7; 7 nucleotides align to TRBD1. Being an ORF, TRBV23-1 has a function that is uncertain. V shed 0 bases and J 9 bases; nucleotides not matched to a gene: 14. CDR3 size: 16 residues. This CDR3 reads CASSQSLVTGPFGQYF. CDR3 DNA: TGCGCCAGCAGTCAATCGTTGGTGACAGGGCCTTTTGGGCAGTACTTC.

This clone was found once. The rearrangement uses TRBV30 and TRBJ1-1; D perhaps matches TRBD1 (6 bases). This CDR3 is 12 amino acids long. Trimming removed 0 bases at V and 6 bases at J, with 8 bases between. Germline V gene sequence: CDR1 GTSNPN, CDR2 SVGIG (reference sequence). CDR3: CAWSVRGPEAFF. The CDR3, as DNA: TGTGCCTGGAGTGTCAGGGGCCCTGAAGCTTTCTTT.

This chain joins TRBV6-6 and TRBJ1-5; 7 bases are shared with TRBD1. The CDR3 length is 13 residues. V gave up 4 bases and J gave up 4 bases; unmatched junction bases: 1. Germline V lookup: CDR1 MNHNY, CDR2 SVGAGI (reference sequence). The CDR3 DNA sequence: TGTGCCAGCAGTTTGGGACAGAATCAGCCCCAGCATTTT. Amino acid sequence: CASSLGQNQPQHF.

The rearrangement links TRBV6-6 to TRBJ2-6; D is perhaps TRBD1 (6 bases). Between the trimmed V and J ends, which lost 7 bases and 0 bases, there was a span of 10 bases. The CDR3 has 15 amino acids. The germline gives CDR1 MNHNY, CDR2 SVGAGI (reference sequence). For the CDR3, the DNA is TGTGCCAGCACCCTGACAGGCTCTGGGGCCAACGTCCTGACTTTC. This sequence encodes CASTLTGSGANVLTF.